Shown below are 29 T cell receptor beta chains from a single sample sequenced in a study of blood T cell repertoires in COVID-19. Method: immunoSEQ multiplex PCR; TCRdb's copy keeps in-frame clones and lacks some. The profile shows about 83,000 clones, about 82% of them singletons. Sequencing was done on a sample of peripheral blood. The receptors were gathered from an elderly woman with acute or convalescent COVID-19.

This clone was counted a single time. This sequence joins TRBV5-1 and TRBJ2-1; weak D call: TRBD1 (5 bases). CDR1 and CDR2 from the germline V gene are SGHRS and YFSETQ. The CDR3 covers 14 residues. Trimming pared 3 bases from V and 5 bases from J, leaving 12 bases between. CDR3 region: CASSSMTANNEQFF. The CDR3 bases are TGCGCCAGCAGCTCGATGACAGCAAACAATGAGCAGTTCTTC.

The J gene is TRBJ1-2, the V gene TRBV30; 7 nucleotides line up with TRBD1. V shed 2 bases, J shed 4 bases, and the junction held 7 bases outside the gene matches. The CDR3 has 14 residues. Germline V lookup: CDR1 GTSNPN, CDR2 SVGIG (reference sequence). CDR3 nucleotides: TGTGCCTGGAGTACGCCGGGACAGTTCTATGGCTACACCTTC. Protein sequence: CAWSTPGQFYGYTF.

V and J are TRBV5-4 and TRBJ1-4; unclear D gene. This CDR3 spans 14 amino acids. Germline CDR1 is SGHNT and CDR2 is YYREEE (reference sequence). Trimming shortened V by 4 bases and J by 5 bases, and 12 bases separated the two germline ends. The chain's CDR3 is CASSRRSGNEKLFF. The CDR3 bases are TGTGCCAGCAGCCGTAGGTCCGGGAATGAAAAACTGTTTTTT.

The chain combines TRBV13 with TRBJ1-6, with a weak D call TRBD1 (5 bases). Germline assignment: CDR1 PRHDT and CDR2 FYEKMQ (reference sequence). With 5 bases removed from V and 0 bases from J, the gap between germline ends came to 23 bases. The CDR3 length is 20 residues. The CDR3 here is CASSHGRQTGPSSYNSPLHF. As DNA, the CDR3 is TGTGCCAGCAGCCATGGAAGACAAACAGGCCCGAGCTCCTATAATTCACCCCTCCACTTT.

V is TRBV30 and J is TRBJ2-1; possibly TRBD2 for D (5 bases). Per germline, CDR1 GTSNPN and CDR2 SVGIG (reference sequence). This CDR3 contains 14 residues. The V gene lost 4 bases and the J gene lost 2 bases, with 12 bases spanning the gap. The CDR3 bases are TGTGCCTGGATAAATTCGGGGACCTACAATGAGCAGTTCTTC. Translated, it gives CAWINSGTYNEQFF.

This clone came up a few times. The V and J genes are TRBV10-3 and TRBJ1-3; possible D gene TRBD1, 5 bases. Germline lookup yields CDR1 ENHRY and CDR2 SYGVKD. V was clipped by 8 bases and J by 4 bases, with 12 bases between them. The CDR3 totals 13 residues. This chain's CDR3 is CAIGGDSGNTIYF. The CDR3 coding sequence is TGTGCCATCGGAGGGGATTCGGGAAACACCATATATTTT.

The chain couples TRBV11-1 to TRBJ1-5, with TRBD1 as a possible D gene (5 bases). V lost 5 bases and J lost 4, with 9 bases in between. The CDR3 contains 13 residues. Germline V gene sequence: CDR1 SGHAT, CDR2 FQDESV (reference sequence). In DNA, the CDR3 is TGTGCCAGCAGCCCGACAGAGAATCAGCCCCAGCATTTT. Translated: CASSPTENQPQHF.

The CDR3 nucleotides read TGTGCCAGCAGCCCCACCCCAGGGGCAACTAATGAAAAACTGTTTTTT. Amino acid sequence: CASSPTPGATNEKLFF. This chain joins TRBV9 and TRBJ1-4; tentative D call: TRBD1 (6 bases). V lost 4 bases and J 0 bases, leaving 13 bases between the germline ends. The CDR3 contains 16 residues. Germline V CDR1 and CDR2: SGDLS, YYNGEE.

This clone was seen a handful of times. The V call is TRBV2, the J call TRBJ1-3, with D perhaps TRBD1 (6 bases). The CDR3 spans 15 residues. V gave up 1 base and J gave up 5 bases, with 12 bases separating them. Germline CDR1 and CDR2: SNHLY and FYNNEI. The CDR3 sequence: CASSEGQEMRNTIYF. DNA for the CDR3: TGTGCCAGCAGTGAAGGACAGGAGATGAGAAACACCATATATTTT. The full variable domain, completed using reference TRBV2 and TRBJ1-3, is EPEVTQTPSHQVTQMGQEVILRCVPISNHLYFYWYRQILGQKVEFLVSFYNNEISEKSEIFDDQFSVERPDGSNFTLKIRSTKLEDSAMYFCASSEGQEMRNTIYFGEGSWLTVV.

The rearrangement uses TRBV3-1 (or the pseudogene TRBV3-2) and TRBJ1-2; no firm D call. Germline CDR1 reads LGHDT; CDR2 reads YNNKEL (reference sequence). V gave up 4 bases and J gave up 0 bases, with 9 bases separating them. The CDR3 spans 14 residues. CDR3 amino acids: CASSPGRTNYGYTF. CDR3 nucleotide sequence: TGTGCCAGCAGCCCCGGGAGGACTAACTATGGCTACACCTTC.

CDR3 in DNA: TGTGCCTGGAGTTGGGGCAGGGGACAGCACGAGCAGTACTTC. Its protein is CAWSWGRGQHEQYF. The gene calls are TRBV30 and TRBJ2-7; 7 bases agree with TRBD1. Germline V gene lookup returns CDR1 GTSNPN and CDR2 SVGIG (reference sequence). CDR3 size: 14 residues. Trimming took 2 bases from V and 5 from J; bases not matched to a gene: 9.

The chain couples TRBV7-9 to TRBJ2-7; D remains ambiguous. Germline CDR1 SEHNR, CDR2 FQNEAQ (reference sequence). With 1 base removed from V and 0 bases from J, the gap between germline ends came to 7 bases. The CDR3 runs 14 residues. The CDR3 region has the DNA TGTGCCAGCAGCTTAGAACAGATCTCCTACGAGCAGTACTTC. It codes for CASSLEQISYEQYF.

The chain has TRBV6-5 and TRBJ1-5, with D uncertain. V was pared by 7 bases and J by 2 bases, with 12 bases between. Per germline, CDR1 MNHEY and CDR2 SVGAGI. There are 14 residues in the CDR3. The CDR3 is CASNHRSGNQPQHF. The CDR3 nucleotides are TGTGCCAGCAACCACAGATCCGGCAATCAGCCCCAGCATTTT.

This sequence joins TRBV18 and TRBJ2-3; TRBD1 might be the D (5 bases). Germline V CDR1 and CDR2: KGHSH, LQKENI. CDR3 size: 13 residues. V shed 2 bases and J shed 4 bases, with 7 bases lying between them. CDR3 protein: CASSPGAADTQYF. The CDR3 DNA follows: TGTGCCAGCTCACCAGGGGCAGCAGATACGCAGTATTTT.

V gene TRBV6-1 combines with J gene TRBJ2-3; tentatively, D is TRBD2 (6 bases). CDR1 and CDR2 from the germline V gene are MNHNS and SASEGT. CDR3 length: 16 amino acids. Between the trimmed V and J ends, which lost 2 bases and 4 bases, there was a span of 16 bases. CDR3 coding DNA: TGTGCCAGCAGTGAAAACGTGGTAATAGCGGCAGATACGCAGTATTTT. Translation: CASSENVVIAADTQYF.

About this clone: A junction end diverges from the germline sequence, so it may reflect a read error. The chain joins TRBV7-7 to TRBJ2-2, with a weak D call TRBD1 (5 bases). The V gene's germline CDR1 is SSHAT and CDR2 FNYEAQ (reference sequence). This CDR3 has 15 amino acids. For the CDR3, the DNA is TGTGCTAGCAGCTCGGACACTTTGAACACCGGGGAGCTGTTTTTT. Encoded protein: CASSSDTLNTGELFF. Looking up the rest from reference TRBV7-7 and TRBJ2-2 gives the full variable domain: GAGVSQSPRYKVTKRGQDVTLRCDPISSHATLYWYQQALGQGPEFLTYFNYEAQPDKSGLPSDRFSAERPEGSISTLTIQRTEQRDSAMYRCASSSDTLNTGELFFGEGSRLTVL.

The genes are TRBV11-2 and TRBJ2-1; TRBD2 might be the D (5 bases). V lost 0 bases, J lost 4 bases, and 13 bases lay in between. The germline CDR1 and CDR2 sequences are SGHAT and FQNNGV. This CDR3 comprises 16 residues. The CDR3 loop reads CASSLDGGGSYNEQFF. In DNA form, the CDR3 reads TGTGCCAGCAGCTTAGATGGCGGAGGCTCGTACAATGAGCAGTTCTTC.

CDR3 sequence (DNA): TGTGCCAGCAGCCAAGAGAGGGCTGGCTACACCTTC. Translation gives CASSQERAGYTF. This rearrangement joins TRBV4-2 to TRBJ1-2; D is unclear. Germline loops: CDR1 LGHNA, CDR2 YNFKEQ. CDR3 length equals 12 residues. V lost 0 bases and J lost 7, with 6 bases in between.

The chain combines TRBV29-1 with TRBJ2-5; 11 positions match TRBD1. V shed 3 bases, J shed 5 bases, and the junction held 5 bases outside the gene matches. Germline V CDR1 and CDR2: SQVTM, ANQGSEA. The CDR3 contains 14 residues. CDR3 bases: TGCAGCGTTGAGAGGGACAGGGGGGTCGAGACCCAGTACTTC. It yields the protein CSVERDRGVETQYF. The full variable domain, completed using reference TRBV29-1 and TRBJ2-5, is SAVISQKPSRDICQRGTSLTIQCQVDSQVTMMFWYRQQPGQSLTLIATANQGSEATYESGFVIDKFPISRPNLTFSTLTVSNMSPEDSSIYLCSVERDRGVETQYFGPGTRLLVL.

The chain joins TRBV7-2 to TRBJ1-5; D is unresolved. The germline V gene has CDR1 SGHTA and CDR2 FQGNSA. The CDR3 consists of 14 residues. The V end lost 4 bases, the J end lost 0 bases, and 7 bases lay between the germline ends. The CDR3 DNA sequence: TGTGCCAGCAGCTCAGACTATAGCAATCAGCCCCAGCATTTT. It is translated as CASSSDYSNQPQHF.

The chain links TRBV12-5 to TRBJ1-3, with D tentatively TRBD1 (5 bases). The CDR3 totals 21 residues. With 0 bases removed from V and 2 bases from J, the gap between germline ends came to 26 bases. CDR1 LGHNT and CDR2 FRNRAP come from the germline V gene. The CDR3 sequence: CASGLVEGTGGLRQAGNTIYF. The CDR3 nucleotides read TGTGCTAGTGGTTTGGTAGAAGGAACAGGTGGTCTCCGCCAGGCTGGAAACACCATATATTTT. The variable domain in full, completed from reference TRBV12-5 and TRBJ1-3, reads DARVTQTPRHKVTEMGQEVTMRCQPILGHNTVFWYRQTMMQGLELLAYFRNRAPLDDSGMPKDRFSAEMPDATLATLKIQPSEPRDSAVYFCASGLVEGTGGLRQAGNTIYFGEGSWLTVV.

The chain links TRBV19 to TRBJ2-2; D may be TRBD2 (5 bases). The CDR3 spans 14 residues. V was pared by 8 bases and J by 5 bases, with 15 bases between. The germline V gene encodes CDR1 LNHDA and CDR2 SQIVND (reference sequence). In nucleotides, the CDR3 is TGTGCCAGTTACCGCGGTGGAGGTACCGGGGAGCTGTTTTTT. Protein sequence: CASYRGGGTGELFF. Full variable domain (missing parts from reference TRBV19 and TRBJ2-2): DGGITQSPKYLFRKEGQNVTLSCEQNLNHDAMYWYRQDPGQGLRLIYYSQIVNDFQKGDIAEGYSVSREKKESFPLTVTSAQKNPTAFYLCASYRGGGTGELFFGEGSRLTVL.

The chain links TRBV19 to TRBJ1-3; 10 bases align to TRBD1. Germline-derived CDR1 and CDR2 are LNHDA and SQIVND (reference sequence). The length of the CDR3 is 15 residues. J lost 3 bases, V lost 3 bases, and 2 bases had no gene match. CDR3: CASSIDRGHGNTIYF. For the CDR3, the DNA is TGTGCCAGTAGTATCGACAGGGGGCATGGAAACACCATATATTTT. The variable domain in full, with the rest retrieved from reference TRBV19 and TRBJ1-3, is DGGITQSPKYLFRKEGQNVTLSCEQNLNHDAMYWYRQDPGQGLRLIYYSQIVNDFQKGDIAEGYSVSREKKESFPLTVTSAQKNPTAFYLCASSIDRGHGNTIYFGEGSWLTVV.

V gene TRBV4-3 combines with J gene TRBJ1-5, with 11 positions matching TRBD1. After removal of 3 bases from V and 3 bases from J, the junction contained 4 bases not matched to a gene. The CDR3 has 16 residues. Germline assignment: CDR1 LGHNA and CDR2 YSLEER. In nucleotides, the CDR3 is TGCGCCAGCAGCCAGGGGACAGGGGGTTCCAATCAGCCCCAGCATTTT. Its translation: CASSQGTGGSNQPQHF.

The rearrangement links TRBV4-3 to TRBJ1-2, with 7 bases identical to TRBD1. Germline V CDR1 and CDR2: LGHNA, YSLEER. V shed 6 bases, J shed 4 bases, and the junction held 11 bases outside the gene matches. CDR3 length: 15 amino acids. CDR3 in DNA: TGCGCCAGCAGTCCAGCCGGGACAGCGCGCTATGGCTACACCTTC. Its translation: CASSPAGTARYGYTF.

This chain uses TRBV28 with TRBJ1-6; D possibly corresponds to TRBD1 (5 bases). Trimming stripped 8 bases from V and 7 bases from J, with 12 bases between. Germline CDR1 is MDHEN and CDR2 is SYDVKM. This CDR3 spans 13 amino acids. In nucleotides, the CDR3 is TGTGCCAGCCAGGGAAGAAGAAATTCACCCCTCCACTTT. Its protein product is CASQGRRNSPLHF. Drawing the rest from reference TRBV28 and TRBJ1-6, the complete variable domain is DVKVTQSSRYLVKRTGEKVFLECVQDMDHENMFWYRQDPGLGLRLIYFSYDVKMKEKGDIPEGYSVSREKKERFSLILESASTNQTSMYLCASQGRRNSPLHFGNGTRLTVT.

The gene calls are TRBV11-3 and TRBJ2-5, with 7 bases that match TRBD1. Trimming cost V 4 bases and J 1 base; bases outside gene matches: 3. The CDR3 spans 14 residues. Germline CDR1 SGHNT, CDR2 YENEEA. The CDR3 region has the DNA TGTGCCAGCAGCTCGACAGGGACCCAAGAGACCCAGTACTTC. It is translated as CASSSTGTQETQYF.

The chain couples TRBV19 to TRBJ1-5; D uncertain. The CDR3 runs to 14 residues. Trimming took 3 bases from V and 5 from J, leaving 11 bases between them. Germline assignment: CDR1 LNHDA and CDR2 SQIVND (reference sequence). Here the CDR3 reads CASSMEFGYQPQHF. CDR3 bases: TGTGCCAGTAGTATGGAGTTCGGATATCAGCCCCAGCATTTT.

The chain uses TRBV5-4 and TRBJ2-7, with TRBD1 matching 7 bases. CDR1 is SGHNT and CDR2 is YYREEE in the germline V gene (reference sequence). The CDR3 is 14 amino acids. The ends lost 4 bases at V and 5 bases at J; junction bases unmatched: 9. CDR3 in DNA: TGTGCCAGCAGCCAGACAGGGAGAATCGACGAGCAGTACTTC. It is translated as CASSQTGRIDEQYF.